This TCR beta chain was identified during a study of T cell responses to AZD1222 COVID-19 vaccine. Study conclusions and caveats: Increased Spike-specific TCR breadth and depth were observed after two AZD1222 doses.

Turning to this clone: As yet, its antigen is unknown.

CDR3 length equals 14 residues. Trimming left V 2 bases short and J 7 bases short, with 12 bases between. Germline V lookup: CDR1 MGHDK, CDR2 SYGVNS. The table came from immunoSEQ multiplex PCR; TCRdb's copy has only in-frame clones and leaves some out. Of about 120,000 clones listed, roughly 89% are singletons. This chain links TRBV25-1 with TRBJ1-5, with a tentative D call TRBD1 (6 bases). The sequence derives from an adult in good health. The specimen was peripheral blood, collected on day 0 of AZD1222 vaccination. The CDR3 here is CASSENRDIQPQHF. CDR3 coding DNA: TGTGCCAGCAGTGAAAACCGGGACATCCAGCCCCAGCATTTT.